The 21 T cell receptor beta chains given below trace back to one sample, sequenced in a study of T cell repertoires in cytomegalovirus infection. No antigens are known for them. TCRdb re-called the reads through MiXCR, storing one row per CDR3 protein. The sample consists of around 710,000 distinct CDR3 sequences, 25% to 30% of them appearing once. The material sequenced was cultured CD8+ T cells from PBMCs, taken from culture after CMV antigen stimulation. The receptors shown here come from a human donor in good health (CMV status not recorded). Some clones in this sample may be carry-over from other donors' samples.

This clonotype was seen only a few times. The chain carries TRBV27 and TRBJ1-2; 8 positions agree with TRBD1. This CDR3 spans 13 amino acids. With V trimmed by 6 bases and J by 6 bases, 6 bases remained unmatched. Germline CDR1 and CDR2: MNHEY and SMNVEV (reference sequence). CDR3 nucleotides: TGTGCCAGCAGCCATGGGACAGGACATGGCTACACCTTC. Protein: CASSHGTGHGYTF.

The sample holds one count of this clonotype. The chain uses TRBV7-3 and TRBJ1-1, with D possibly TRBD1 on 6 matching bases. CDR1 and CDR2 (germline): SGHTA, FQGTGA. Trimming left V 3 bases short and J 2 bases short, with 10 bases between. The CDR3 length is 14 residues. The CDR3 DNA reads TGTGCCAGCAGCTTTTCGGACAGCAACACTGAAGCTTTCTTT. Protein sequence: CASSFSDSNTEAFF.

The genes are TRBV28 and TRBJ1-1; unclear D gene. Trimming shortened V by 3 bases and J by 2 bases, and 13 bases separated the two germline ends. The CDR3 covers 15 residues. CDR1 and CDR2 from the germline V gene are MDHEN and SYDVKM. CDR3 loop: CASSFPGPGNTEAFF. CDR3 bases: TGTGCCAGCAGTTTCCCGGGTCCTGGAAACACTGAAGCTTTCTTT.

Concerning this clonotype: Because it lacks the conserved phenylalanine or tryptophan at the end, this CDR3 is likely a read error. This CDR3 is CASSLSYEQYS. CDR3 sequence (DNA): TGTGCCAGCAGCCTTTCCTACGAGCAGTACTCC. V is TRBV7-4 and J is TRBJ2-7; D gene ambiguous. V lost 5 bases, J lost 1 base, and 3 bases lay in between. Germline CDR1 SGHVT, CDR2 SQSDAQ. CDR3 size: 11 residues.

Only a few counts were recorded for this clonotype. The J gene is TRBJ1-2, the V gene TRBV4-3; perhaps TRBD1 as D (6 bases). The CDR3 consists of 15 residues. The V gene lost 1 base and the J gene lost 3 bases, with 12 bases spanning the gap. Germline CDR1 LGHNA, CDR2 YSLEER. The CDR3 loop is CASSQVPGQDYGYTF. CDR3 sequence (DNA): TGCGCCAGCAGCCAAGTACCGGGACAAGACTATGGCTACACCTTC.

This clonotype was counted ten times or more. Written as DNA, the CDR3 is TGTGCCAGCAGCCTCCGAAAGGGCGGGGAGCTGTTTTTT. It codes for CASSLRKGGELFF. The rearrangement joins TRBV7-6 to TRBJ2-2; D unresolved. In germline, CDR1 is SGHVS, CDR2 FNYEAQ. Trimming left V 5 bases short and J 7 bases short, with 11 bases between. The CDR3 spans 13 residues.

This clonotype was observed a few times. The CDR3, as DNA: TGTGCCAGCAGCCTCCGGGACAGGGGGTATAGTAATGCTGGAAACACCATATATTTT. Protein product: CASSLRDRGYSNAGNTIYF. V gene TRBV4-2 combines with J gene TRBJ1-3; TRBD1 aligns across 11 bases. The CDR3 is 19 residues long. Germline loops: CDR1 LGHNA, CDR2 YNFKEQ. V lost 4 bases to trimming and J lost 2 bases; unmatched junction nucleotides: 13.

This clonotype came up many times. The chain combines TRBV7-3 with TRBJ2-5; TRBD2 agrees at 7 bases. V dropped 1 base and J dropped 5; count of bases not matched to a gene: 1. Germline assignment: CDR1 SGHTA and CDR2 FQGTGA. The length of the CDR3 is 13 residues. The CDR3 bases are TGTGCCAGCAGCTTAAGGGGGGGGGAGACCCAGTACTTC. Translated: CASSLRGGETQYF.

The CDR3 sequence: CASRIRDLNSPLHF. The CDR3 DNA follows: TGTGCCAGCAGAATCCGGGACCTTAATTCACCCCTCCACTTT. The chain links TRBV28 to TRBJ1-6; D is perhaps TRBD1 (5 bases). This CDR3 is built from 14 residues. Germline assignment: CDR1 MDHEN and CDR2 SYDVKM. V shed 6 bases and J shed 6 bases, with 12 bases lying between them.

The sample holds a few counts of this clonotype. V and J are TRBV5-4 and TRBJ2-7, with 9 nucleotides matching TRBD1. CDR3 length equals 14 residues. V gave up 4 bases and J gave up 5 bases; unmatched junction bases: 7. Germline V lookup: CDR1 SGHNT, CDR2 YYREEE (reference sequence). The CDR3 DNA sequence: TGTGCCAGCAGCACCGGGACAGGGATCCACGAGCAGTACTTC. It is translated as CASSTGTGIHEQYF.

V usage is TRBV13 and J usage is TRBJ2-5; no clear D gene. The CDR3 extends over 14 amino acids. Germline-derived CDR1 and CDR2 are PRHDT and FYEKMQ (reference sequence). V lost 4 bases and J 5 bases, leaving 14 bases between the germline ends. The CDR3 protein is CASSSYGETETQYF. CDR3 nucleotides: TGTGCCAGCAGCTCTTACGGAGAGACGGAGACCCAGTACTTC. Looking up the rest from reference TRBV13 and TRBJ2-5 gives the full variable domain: AAGVIQSPRHLIKEKRETATLKCYPIPRHDTVYWYQQGPGQDPQFLISFYEKMQSDKGSIPDRFSAQQFSDYHSELNMSSLELGDSALYFCASSSYGETETQYFGPGTRLLVL.

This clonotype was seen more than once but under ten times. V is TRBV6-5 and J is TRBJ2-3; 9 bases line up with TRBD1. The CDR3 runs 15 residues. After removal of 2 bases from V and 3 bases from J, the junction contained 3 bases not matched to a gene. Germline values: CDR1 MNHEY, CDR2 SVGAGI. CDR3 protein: CASSYGQGLTDTQYF. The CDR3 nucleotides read TGTGCCAGCAGTTACGGACAGGGGTTAACAGATACGCAGTATTTT.

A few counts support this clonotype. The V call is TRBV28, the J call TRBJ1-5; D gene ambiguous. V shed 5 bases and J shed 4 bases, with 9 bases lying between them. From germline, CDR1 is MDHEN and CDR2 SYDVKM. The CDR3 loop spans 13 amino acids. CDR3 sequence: CASSPLTNQPQHF. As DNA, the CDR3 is TGTGCCAGCAGTCCTCTAACAAATCAGCCCCAGCATTTT.

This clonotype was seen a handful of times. CDR3 loop: CASSYFRGSYEQYF. The CDR3 DNA is TGTGCCAGCAGTTACTTTCGGGGATCCTACGAGCAGTACTTC. The chain employs TRBV6-5 and TRBJ2-7, with D tentatively TRBD2 (5 bases). The length of the CDR3 is 14 residues. Germline CDR1 and CDR2: MNHEY and SVGAGI. V dropped 1 base and J dropped 1 base, with 8 bases sitting between them.

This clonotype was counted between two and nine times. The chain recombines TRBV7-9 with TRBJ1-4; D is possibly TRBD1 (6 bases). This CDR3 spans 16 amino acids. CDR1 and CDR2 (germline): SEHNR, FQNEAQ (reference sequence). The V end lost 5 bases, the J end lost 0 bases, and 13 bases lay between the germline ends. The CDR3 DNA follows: TGTGCCAGCAGCCCGTCACGACAGGCAACTAATGAAAAACTGTTTTTT. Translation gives CASSPSRQATNEKLFF.

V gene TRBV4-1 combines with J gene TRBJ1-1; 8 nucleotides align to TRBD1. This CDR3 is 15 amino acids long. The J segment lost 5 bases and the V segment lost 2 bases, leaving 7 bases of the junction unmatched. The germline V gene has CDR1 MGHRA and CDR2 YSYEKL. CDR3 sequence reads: CASSQPNTGGTEAFF. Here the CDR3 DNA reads TGCGCCAGCAGCCAACCAAATACAGGGGGAACTGAAGCTTTCTTT.

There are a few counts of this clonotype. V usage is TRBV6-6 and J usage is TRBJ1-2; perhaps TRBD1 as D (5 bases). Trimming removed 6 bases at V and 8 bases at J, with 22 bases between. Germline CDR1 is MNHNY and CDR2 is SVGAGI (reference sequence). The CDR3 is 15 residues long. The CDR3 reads CASSPISTGHSGYTF. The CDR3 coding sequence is TGTGCCAGCAGCCCAATCTCAACAGGCCACTCAGGCTACACCTTC.

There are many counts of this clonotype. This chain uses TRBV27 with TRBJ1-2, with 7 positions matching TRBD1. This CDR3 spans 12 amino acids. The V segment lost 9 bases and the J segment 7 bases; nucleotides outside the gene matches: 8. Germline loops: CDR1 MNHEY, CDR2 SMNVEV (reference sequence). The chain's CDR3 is CASGTERIGYTF. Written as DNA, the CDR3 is TGTGCCAGTGGGACAGAGCGAATTGGCTACACCTTC.

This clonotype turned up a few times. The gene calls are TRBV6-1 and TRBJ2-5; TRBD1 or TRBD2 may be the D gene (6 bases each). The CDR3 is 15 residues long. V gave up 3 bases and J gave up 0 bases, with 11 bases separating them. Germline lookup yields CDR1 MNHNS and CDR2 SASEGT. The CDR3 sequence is CASSERDIDQETQYF. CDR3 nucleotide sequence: TGTGCCAGCAGTGAGCGGGACATCGACCAAGAGACCCAGTACTTC.

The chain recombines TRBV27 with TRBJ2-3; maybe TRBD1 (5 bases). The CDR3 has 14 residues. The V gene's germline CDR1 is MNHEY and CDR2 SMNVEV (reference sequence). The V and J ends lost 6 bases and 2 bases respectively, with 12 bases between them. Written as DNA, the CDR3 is TGTGCCAGCAGCTCTAGACAGTACACAGATACGCAGTATTTT. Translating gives CASSSRQYTDTQYF.

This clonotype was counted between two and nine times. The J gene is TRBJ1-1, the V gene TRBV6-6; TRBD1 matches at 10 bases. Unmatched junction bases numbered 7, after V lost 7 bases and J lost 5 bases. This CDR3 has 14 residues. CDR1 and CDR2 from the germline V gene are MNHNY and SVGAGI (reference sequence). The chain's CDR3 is CASIRDRGVTEAFF. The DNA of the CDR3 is TGTGCCAGCATTAGGGACAGGGGAGTTACTGAAGCTTTCTTT.